The rows below give T cell receptor beta chains drawn from one sample of a study of T cell repertoires in cytomegalovirus infection. MiXCR, run by TCRdb on the reads, gives a single entry per CDR3 protein. Of some 940,000 distinct CDR3 sequences listed, approximately 31% were seen once; the top ten hold about 14%. Antigens for these TCRs are unknown. Sequenced here: cultured CD8+ T cells from PBMCs, sampled from culture after CMV antigen stimulation. The receptors here all came from a human donor in good health (CMV status not recorded). Some clones in this sample may be carry-over from other donors' samples. CDR3s include the opening cysteine and the closing phenylalanine or tryptophan. Each record gives: D gene, J gene, V gene, clone size, CDR3 length, CDR3 DNA, CDR3 protein. A D gene is named only where the DNA matches it firmly. Only some rows state a clone size, as once, few, many or a class for expanded clones.

>TRBD2|TRBJ2-3|TRBV5-1|-|16
TGCGCCAGCAGCCCCTTGGGGGGGGTCAACACAGATACGCAGTATTTT
CASSPLGGVNTDTQYF
>-|TRBJ2-7|TRBV29-1|few|13
TGCAGCGTTGAGACAGAGAAAGACTACGAGCAGTACTTC
CSVETEKDYEQYF
>-|TRBJ2-1|TRBV12-3/TRBV12-4|-|13
TGTGCCAGCAGTTTAGAGCTTAACAATGAGCAGTTCTTC
CASSLELNNEQFF
>-|TRBJ1-4|TRBV5-8|once|16
TGTGCCAGCAGCTTGGACACAGCAAGCCTTAATGAAAAACTGTTTTTT
CASSLDTASLNEKLFF
>TRBD2|TRBJ2-5|TRBV7-2|many|14
TGTGCCAGCAGCCTTCTAGCGGGGACAGAGACCCAGTACTTC
CASSLLAGTETQYF
>-|TRBJ2-2|TRBV28|-|14
TGTGCCAGCAGTTTTCGGCCGAACACCGGGGAGCTGTTTTTT
CASSFRPNTGELFF
>-|TRBJ1-4|TRBV6-5|-|15
TGTGCCAGCAGTTACACAGACGCAACTAATGAAAAACTGTTTTTT
CASSYTDATNEKLFF
>TRBD2|TRBJ2-3|TRBV20-1|-|19
TGCAGTGCGCGCCCCATGGAACTAGCGGGGGGCCCGTTCACAGATACGCAGTATTTT
CSARPMELAGGPFTDTQYF
>-|TRBJ2-6|TRBV7-9|-|17
TGTGCCAGCAGTCACCGGCCAGGGAAGGCTGGGGCCAACGTCCTGACTTTC
CASSHRPGKAGANVLTF
>TRBD1|TRBJ2-6|TRBV15|-|18
TGTGCCACCGATACAGGGGCGACCGTTACTTCTGGGGCCAACGTCCTGACTTTC
CATDTGATVTSGANVLTF
>TRBD2|TRBJ2-6|TRBV19|-|19
TGTGCCAGTAGTATAGATCTATGGGAGGGAACATCTGGGGCCAACGTCCTGACTTTC
CASSIDLWEGTSGANVLTF
>TRBD2|TRBJ2-3|TRBV7-8|many|17
TGTGCCAGCAGCACACCGACTAGCGGGGAATTCACAGATACGCAGTATTTT
CASSTPTSGEFTDTQYF
>TRBD2|TRBJ2-1|TRBV7-8|many|16
TGTGCCAGCAGCTCACTTCAAGCGGGGGGAAACAATGAGCAGTTCTTC
CASSSLQAGGNNEQFF
>-|TRBJ2-1|TRBV12-3/TRBV12-4|few|13
TGTGCCAGCACTACGGGGCCCCACAATGAGCAGTTCTTC
CASTTGPHNEQFF
>-|TRBJ2-3|TRBV6-1|-|16
TGTGCCAGCAGACATGCATCCAGAATACGCACAGATACGCAGTATTTT
CASRHASRIRTDTQYF
>-|TRBJ2-1|TRBV4-2|few|15
TGTGCCAGCAGCCAAGTGGCGGGGGCTGGCAATGAGCAGTTCTTC
CASSQVAGAGNEQFF
>-|TRBJ1-4|TRBV4-1|-|15
TGCGCCAGCAGCCGAAAGACGATCGGAGATGAAAAACTGTTTTTT
CASSRKTIGDEKLFF
>-|TRBJ2-7|TRBV7-6|many|15
TGTGCCAGCAGCTTAGGAGCAGACAGGTCCTACGAGCAGTACTTC
CASSLGADRSYEQYF
>-|TRBJ1-1|TRBV19|-|13
TGTGCCAGTAAGCCGACAGAGAACACTGAAGCTTTCTTT
CASKPTENTEAFF
>-|TRBJ2-2|TRBV7-2|many|13
TGTGCCAGCAGCCCTGAGGGGGTCGGGGAGCTGTTTTTT
CASSPEGVGELFF
>-|TRBJ1-1|TRBV20-1|-|12
TGCAGTGCTAGCGTTGGGGGGGCAGGGGCTTTCTTT
CSASVGGAGAFF
>-|TRBJ1-5|TRBV2|-|13
TGTGCCAGCAGCGGGGACATCAATCGGCCCCAGCATTTT
CASSGDINRPQHF
>-|TRBJ1-3|TRBV7-9|many|13
TGTGCCAGCACCCGGACAGCGGTAAACACCATATATTTT
CASTRTAVNTIYF
>-|TRBJ2-2|TRBV7-2|many|17
TGTGCCAGCAGCTTAGTAGGGGGGTTCGCGAACACCGGGGAGCTGTTTTTT
CASSLVGGFANTGELFF
>TRBD2|TRBJ2-3|TRBV6-5|few|17
TGTGCCAGCAGTTCCACCGCTAGCGGGGGGCCCACAGATACGCAGTATTTT
CASSSTASGGPTDTQYF
>TRBD2|TRBJ2-2|TRBV7-9|-|16
TGTGCCAGCAGCCAGACTAGCGGGGTTGGCACCGGGGAGCTGTTTTTT
CASSQTSGVGTGELFF
>TRBD1|TRBJ1-4|TRBV29-1|few|14
TGCAGCGTTGCCCGACAGGGTCCGAATGAAAAACTGTTTTTT
CSVARQGPNEKLFF
>TRBD1|TRBJ2-2|TRBV6-2/TRBV6-3|-|14
TGTGCCAGCACTGGCCAGGGGGCTGGCGGGGAGCTGTTTTTT
CASTGQGAGGELFF
>-|TRBJ1-2|TRBV2|-|17
TGTGCCAGCAGTGCCCAAAAAGTGGTACGTGGGACCTATGGCTACACCTTC
CASSAQKVVRGTYGYTF
>-|TRBJ2-7|TRBV14|-|15
TGTGCCAGCAGCCAAGAAACACGGGGAGCCTACGAGCAGTACTTC
CASSQETRGAYEQYF
>TRBD2|TRBJ2-5|TRBV7-9|few|18
TGTGCCAGCAGCTCGGGGACTAGCGGGGGGATGTACCAAGAGACCCAGTACTTC
CASSSGTSGGMYQETQYF
>TRBD1|TRBJ2-3|TRBV7-9|-|15
TGTGCCAGCAGGGGTGACAGGGGCCTATCAGATACGCAGTATTTT
CASRGDRGLSDTQYF
>TRBD1|TRBJ1-5|TRBV2|-|13
TGTGCCAGTTCGGACAGGCCGGGTTGGCCCCAGCATTTT
CASSDRPGWPQHF
>-|TRBJ1-1|TRBV7-9|few|17
TGTGCCAGCAGCTTAGCGCCGGCAGAACAAGTGAACACTGAAGCTTTCTTT
CASSLAPAEQVNTEAFF
>TRBD2|TRBJ2-1|TRBV7-2|-|17
TGTGCCAGCAGCTTAACGGCTAGCGGGGGGCCCTACAATGAGCAGTTCTTC
CASSLTASGGPYNEQFF
>-|TRBJ2-1|TRBV5-6|few|15
TGTGCCAGCAGCTTTGATGGGGACACCTACAATGAGCAGTTCTTC
CASSFDGDTYNEQFF
>-|TRBJ1-6|TRBV12-3/TRBV12-4|many|15
TGTGCCAGCAGTTCGGGCAGGGGTTGGAATTCACCCCTCCACTTT
CASSSGRGWNSPLHF
>-|TRBJ2-2|TRBV12-3/TRBV12-4|-|13
TGTGCCAGCGGCCGGGTCGCCACCGAGGAGCTGTTTTTT
CASGRVATEELFF
>-|TRBJ2-5|TRBV11-2|many|18
TGTGCCAGCAGCTTAGAAATGGGGCGTAGAACCCTCCAAGAGACCCAGTACTTC
CASSLEMGRRTLQETQYF
>-|TRBJ1-5|TRBV6-6|-|18
TGTGCCAGCAGTTACTGGACCGGGGGCCGATGGATCTATCAGCCCCAGCATTTT
CASSYWTGGRWIYQPQHF
>TRBD1|TRBJ2-1|TRBV7-8|many|14
TGTGCCAGCAGCACCAGGACAGGGAACAATGAGCAGTTCTTC
CASSTRTGNNEQFF
>-|TRBJ1-1|TRBV7-3|-|15
TGTGCCAGCAGCCCTAACGGGGGGCCGGGCACTGAAGCTTTCTTT
CASSPNGGPGTEAFF
>-|TRBJ2-1|TRBV4-2|few|16
TGTGCCAGCAGCCAAGATGGTGGGGGGGCCCACAATGAGCAGTTCTTC
CASSQDGGGAHNEQFF
>-|TRBJ1-1|TRBV19|-|13
TGTGCCAGTAGTTTTCATCGGAACACTGAAGCTTTCTTT
CASSFHRNTEAFF
>TRBD1|TRBJ1-2|TRBV13|-|14
TGTGCCAGCAGCGGGGGACAGGGGGCGCGAGGCTACACCTTC
CASSGGQGARGYTF
>TRBD2|TRBJ2-5|TRBV20-1|-|14
TGCAGTGCTAGAGGGAAGCGGGGACAAGAGACCCAGTACTTC
CSARGKRGQETQYF
>-|TRBJ1-2|TRBV3-1|-|14
TGTGCCAGCAGCAAAGAATCGGGAGTATATGGCTACACCTTC
CASSKESGVYGYTF
>TRBD1|TRBJ2-1|TRBV28|-|18
TGTGCCAGCAGCCCGCCCGACAGGGACAATGTGGGTTTCTATGAGCAGTTCTTC
CASSPPDRDNVGFYEQFF